Listed below are T cell receptor beta chains from one sample, sequenced in a study of control samples from healthy donors and cancer patients. Some clones are missing from TCRdb's copy, which holds only in-frame ones; the method was immunoSEQ multiplex PCR. Among about 120,000 clones listed, around 87% were seen once. The sample was blood. Every receptor here comes from a man aged 40-49 years in good health. Each CDR3 is given with its conserved first and last residue. The D gene is left open where the match is weak. Rows may omit the clone size; those that give it use once, few, many or a size class.

clone_size: -; j_call: TRBJ1-2; v_call: TRBV19; d_call: -; cdr3_aa: CASSIRQSYGYTF; cdr3_nt: TGTGCCAGTAGTATCAGGCAGAGCTATGGCTACACCTTC
clone_size: -; j_call: TRBJ2-7; v_call: TRBV11-2; d_call: TRBD2; cdr3_aa: CASSSHSGGPYEQYF; cdr3_nt: TGTGCCAGCAGCTCCCATTCGGGGGGTCCCTACGAGCAGTACTTC
clone_size: -; j_call: TRBJ2-5; v_call: TRBV18; d_call: -; cdr3_aa: CASSPATLGETQYF; cdr3_nt: TGTGCCAGCTCACCGGCCACTTTGGGAGAGACCCAGTACTTC
clone_size: -; j_call: TRBJ1-2; v_call: TRBV19; d_call: TRBD1; cdr3_aa: CASSIRGHLGYTF; cdr3_nt: TGTGCCAGTAGTATCAGGGGGCATTTGGGCTACACCTTC
clone_size: few; j_call: TRBJ2-5; v_call: TRBV7-2; d_call: -; cdr3_aa: CASSLGTRETQYF; cdr3_nt: TGTGCCAGCAGCTTAGGAACAAGGGAGACCCAGTACTTC
clone_size: -; j_call: TRBJ1-3; v_call: TRBV10-3; d_call: -; cdr3_aa: CAISDGGRRNTIYF; cdr3_nt: TGTGCCATCAGTGATGGGGGCAGGAGAAACACCATATATTTT
clone_size: -; j_call: TRBJ1-3; v_call: TRBV7-9; d_call: -; cdr3_aa: CASSPQSGNTIYF; cdr3_nt: TGTGCCAGCTCCCCCCAAAGCGGGAACACCATATATTTT
clone_size: -; j_call: TRBJ1-6; v_call: TRBV5-1; d_call: TRBD1; cdr3_aa: CASSLATGKGSPLHF; cdr3_nt: TGCGCCAGCAGCCTAGCGACAGGGAAAGGTTCACCCCTCCACTTT
clone_size: -; j_call: TRBJ1-3; v_call: TRBV7-2; d_call: -; cdr3_aa: CASSLAPGSDSGNTIYF; cdr3_nt: TGTGCCAGCAGCTTAGCGCCCGGGTCTGACTCTGGAAACACCATATATTTT
clone_size: -; j_call: TRBJ2-1; v_call: TRBV21-1; d_call: -; cdr3_aa: CASSESGTSEFYEQFF; cdr3_nt: TGTGCCAGCAGCGAAAGCGGGACTAGCGAGTTCTATGAGCAGTTCTTC
clone_size: -; j_call: TRBJ2-7; v_call: TRBV3-1/TRBV3-2; d_call: -; cdr3_aa: CASSQGRSSYEQYF; cdr3_nt: TGTGCCAGCAGCCAGGGTCGGAGCTCCTACGAGCAGTACTTC
clone_size: -; j_call: TRBJ2-7; v_call: TRBV5-1; d_call: -; cdr3_aa: CASSLAHGDYEQYF; cdr3_nt: TGCGCCAGCAGCTTGGCACATGGGGACTACGAGCAGTACTTC
clone_size: few; j_call: TRBJ2-7; v_call: TRBV7-9; d_call: -; cdr3_aa: CASSLGPGQYF; cdr3_nt: TGTGCCAGCAGCTTAGGTCCAGGGCAGTACTTC
clone_size: -; j_call: TRBJ2-4; v_call: TRBV10-1; d_call: TRBD1; cdr3_aa: CASSDPEGQGATKNIQYF; cdr3_nt: TGCGCCAGCAGTGACCCAGAAGGACAGGGGGCGACCAAAAACATTCAGTACTTC
clone_size: -; j_call: TRBJ1-3; v_call: TRBV21-1; d_call: -; cdr3_aa: CASSKPRGQGAGNTIYF; cdr3_nt: TGTGCCAGCAGCAAACCTAGGGGACAGGGGGCTGGAAACACCATATATTTT
clone_size: -; j_call: TRBJ2-5; v_call: TRBV6-1; d_call: TRBD2; cdr3_aa: CASSGGGLAEGRETQYF; cdr3_nt: TGTGCCAGCAGTGGGGGCGGACTAGCGGAGGGGCGGGAGACCCAGTACTTC
clone_size: -; j_call: TRBJ1-1; v_call: TRBV7-2; d_call: TRBD1; cdr3_aa: CASSIGQVGTEAFF; cdr3_nt: TGTGCCAGCAGCATCGGACAGGTGGGGACTGAAGCTTTCTTT
clone_size: -; j_call: TRBJ2-6; v_call: TRBV9; d_call: -; cdr3_aa: CASSPRESYSGANVLTF; cdr3_nt: TGTGCCAGCAGCCCGCGGGAATCCTACTCTGGGGCCAACGTCCTGACTTTC
clone_size: -; j_call: TRBJ1-6; v_call: TRBV6-4; d_call: -; cdr3_aa: CASSDSGVPASPLHF; cdr3_nt: TGTGCCAGCAGTGACTCAGGGGTGCCCGCTTCACCCCTCCACTTT
clone_size: -; j_call: TRBJ1-2; v_call: TRBV11-2; d_call: TRBD1; cdr3_aa: CASISLTGWHGYTF; cdr3_nt: TGTGCCAGCATCTCCCTGACAGGGTGGCATGGCTACACCTTC
clone_size: -; j_call: TRBJ2-1; v_call: TRBV6-1; d_call: TRBD2; cdr3_aa: CASSEERGGYNEQFF; cdr3_nt: TGTGCCAGCAGTGAAGAGCGGGGGGGCTACAATGAGCAGTTCTTC
clone_size: -; j_call: TRBJ1-4; v_call: TRBV11-2; d_call: -; cdr3_aa: CASSLGVGPLGEKLFF; cdr3_nt: TGTGCCAGCAGCTTAGGGGTCGGGCCCCTAGGGGAAAAACTGTTTTTT
clone_size: -; j_call: TRBJ2-3; v_call: TRBV11-3; d_call: TRBD2; cdr3_aa: CASSLAGQPAGTDTQYF; cdr3_nt: TGTGCCAGCAGCCTAGCGGGACAGCCGGCAGGCACAGATACGCAGTATTTT
clone_size: -; j_call: TRBJ2-3; v_call: TRBV5-4; d_call: TRBD2; cdr3_aa: CATAASGGPGTDTQYF; cdr3_nt: TGTGCCACCGCGGCTAGCGGGGGGCCTGGGACAGATACGCAGTATTTT
clone_size: -; j_call: TRBJ2-2; v_call: TRBV5-1; d_call: TRBD2; cdr3_aa: CASSFTSGGSGELFF; cdr3_nt: TGCGCCAGCAGCTTCACTAGCGGGGGGTCCGGGGAGCTGTTTTTT
clone_size: -; j_call: TRBJ2-1; v_call: TRBV12-3/TRBV12-4; d_call: -; cdr3_aa: CASSFGYNEQFF; cdr3_nt: TGTGCCAGCAGTTTTGGGTACAATGAGCAGTTCTTC
clone_size: -; j_call: TRBJ2-7; v_call: TRBV6-2/TRBV6-3; d_call: -; cdr3_aa: CASSPRRGGRGGRSYEQYF; cdr3_nt: TGTGCCAGCAGCCCCCGGCGGGGAGGCCGCGGGGGCCGCTCCTACGAGCAGTACTTC
clone_size: -; j_call: TRBJ1-2; v_call: TRBV6-6; d_call: -; cdr3_aa: CASSPRTPGTRNYGYTF; cdr3_nt: TGTGCCAGCAGTCCGAGAACCCCCGGGACAAGGAACTATGGCTACACCTTC
clone_size: -; j_call: TRBJ2-1; v_call: TRBV24-1; d_call: -; cdr3_aa: CATSDLRGNEQFF; cdr3_nt: TGTGCCACCAGTGATTTGAGGGGAAATGAGCAGTTCTTC
clone_size: -; j_call: TRBJ2-7; v_call: TRBV7-9; d_call: -; cdr3_aa: CASSSLGYEQYF; cdr3_nt: TGTGCCAGCAGCTCCTTAGGGTACGAGCAGTACTTC
clone_size: -; j_call: TRBJ1-1; v_call: TRBV24-1; d_call: -; cdr3_aa: CATSSQGGSSEAFF; cdr3_nt: TGTGCCACCAGTTCACAGGGAGGATCGTCTGAAGCTTTCTTT